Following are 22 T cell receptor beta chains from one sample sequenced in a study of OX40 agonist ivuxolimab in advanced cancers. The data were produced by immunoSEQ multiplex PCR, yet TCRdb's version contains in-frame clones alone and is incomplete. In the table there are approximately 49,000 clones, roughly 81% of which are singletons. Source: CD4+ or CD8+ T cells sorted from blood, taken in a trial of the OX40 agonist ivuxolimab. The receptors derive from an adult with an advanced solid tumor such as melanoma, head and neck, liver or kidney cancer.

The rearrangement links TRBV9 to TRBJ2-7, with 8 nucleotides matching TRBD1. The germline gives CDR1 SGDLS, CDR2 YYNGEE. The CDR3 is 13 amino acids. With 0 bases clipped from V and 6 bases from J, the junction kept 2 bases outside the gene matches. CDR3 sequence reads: CASSVGTGLEQYF. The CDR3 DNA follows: TGTGCCAGCAGCGTAGGGACAGGGCTCGAGCAGTACTTC.

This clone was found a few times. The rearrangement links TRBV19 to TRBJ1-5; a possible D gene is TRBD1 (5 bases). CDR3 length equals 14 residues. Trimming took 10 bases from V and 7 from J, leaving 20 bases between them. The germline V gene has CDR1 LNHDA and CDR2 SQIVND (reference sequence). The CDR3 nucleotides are TGTGCCACCCGGGGCCAGGGATCAAGACAGCCCCAGCATTTT. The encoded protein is CATRGQGSRQPQHF. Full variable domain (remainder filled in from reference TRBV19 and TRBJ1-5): DGGITQSPKYLFRKEGQNVTLSCEQNLNHDAMYWYRQDPGQGLRLIYYSQIVNDFQKGDIAEGYSVSREKKESFPLTVTSAQKNPTAFYLCATRGQGSRQPQHFGDGTRLSIL.

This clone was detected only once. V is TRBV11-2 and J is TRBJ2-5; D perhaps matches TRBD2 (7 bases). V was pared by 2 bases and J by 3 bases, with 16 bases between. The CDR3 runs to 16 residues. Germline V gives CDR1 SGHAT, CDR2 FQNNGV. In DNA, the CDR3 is TGTGCCAGCAGCTTAAAGGGGGGGCTATCCGAAGAGACCCAGTACTTC. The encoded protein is CASSLKGGLSEETQYF.

The CDR3 here is CASSFMGKRNTEAFF. The CDR3 nucleotides read TGTGCCAGCAGTTTTATGGGGAAAAGGAACACTGAAGCTTTCTTT. The rearrangement uses TRBV28 and TRBJ1-1, with no clear D. V lost 3 bases and J lost 1, with 12 bases in between. This CDR3 is 15 amino acids long. From germline, CDR1 is MDHEN and CDR2 SYDVKM.

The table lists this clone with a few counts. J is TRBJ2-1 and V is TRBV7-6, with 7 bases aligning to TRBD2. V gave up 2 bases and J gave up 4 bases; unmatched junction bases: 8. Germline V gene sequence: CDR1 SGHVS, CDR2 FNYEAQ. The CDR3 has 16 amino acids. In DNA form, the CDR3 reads TGTGCCAGCAGCTTATATGCGGGAGAATCATACAATGAGCAGTTCTTC. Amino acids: CASSLYAGESYNEQFF.

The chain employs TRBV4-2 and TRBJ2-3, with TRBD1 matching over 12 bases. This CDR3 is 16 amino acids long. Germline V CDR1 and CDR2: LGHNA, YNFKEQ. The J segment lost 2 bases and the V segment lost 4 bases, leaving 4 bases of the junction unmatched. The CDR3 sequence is CASSPGTGGFTDTQYF. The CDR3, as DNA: TGTGCCAGCAGCCCAGGGACAGGGGGCTTCACAGATACGCAGTATTTT.

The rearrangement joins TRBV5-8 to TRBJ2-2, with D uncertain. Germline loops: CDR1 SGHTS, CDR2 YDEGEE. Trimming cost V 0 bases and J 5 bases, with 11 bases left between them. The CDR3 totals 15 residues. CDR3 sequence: CASSLDGGPTGELFF. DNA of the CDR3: TGTGCCAGCAGCTTGGATGGCGGTCCTACCGGGGAGCTGTTTTTT.

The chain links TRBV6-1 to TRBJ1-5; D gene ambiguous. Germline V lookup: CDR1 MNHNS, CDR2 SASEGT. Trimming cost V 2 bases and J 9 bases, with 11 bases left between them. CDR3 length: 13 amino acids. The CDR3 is CASSESGNLPQHF. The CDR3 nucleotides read TGTGCCAGCAGTGAATCGGGTAATTTGCCCCAGCATTTT.

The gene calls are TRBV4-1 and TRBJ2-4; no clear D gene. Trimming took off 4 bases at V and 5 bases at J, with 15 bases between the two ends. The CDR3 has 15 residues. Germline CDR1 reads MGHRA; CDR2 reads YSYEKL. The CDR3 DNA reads TGCGCCAGCAGCCTGGCTGATCAGGTCCAAAACATTCAGTACTTC. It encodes CASSLADQVQNIQYF.

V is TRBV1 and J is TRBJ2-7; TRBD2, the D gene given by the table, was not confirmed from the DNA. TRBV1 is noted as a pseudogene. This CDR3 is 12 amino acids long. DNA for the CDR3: TGCACCAGCAGCCGCGGCTCCTACGAGCAGTACTTC. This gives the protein CTSSRGSYEQYF.

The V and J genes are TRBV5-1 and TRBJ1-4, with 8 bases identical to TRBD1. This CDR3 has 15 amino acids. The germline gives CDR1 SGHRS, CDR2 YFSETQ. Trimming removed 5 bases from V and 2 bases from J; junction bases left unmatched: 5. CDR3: CASRTRQGTNEKLFF. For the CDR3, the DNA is TGCGCCAGCAGGACGAGACAGGGGACTAATGAAAAACTGTTTTTT.

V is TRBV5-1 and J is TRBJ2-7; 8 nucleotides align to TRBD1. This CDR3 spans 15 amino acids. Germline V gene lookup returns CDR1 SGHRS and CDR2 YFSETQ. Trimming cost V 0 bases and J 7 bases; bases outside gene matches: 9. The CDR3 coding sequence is TGCGCCAGCAGCTTGGGGGACAGGACTATCTTGGAGCAGTACTTC. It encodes CASSLGDRTILEQYF.

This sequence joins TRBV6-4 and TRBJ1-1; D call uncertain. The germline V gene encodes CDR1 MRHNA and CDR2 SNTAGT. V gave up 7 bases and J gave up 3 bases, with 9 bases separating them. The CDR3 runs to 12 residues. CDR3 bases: TGTGCCAGCAACCAGGAGGACACTGAAGCTTTCTTT. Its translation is CASNQEDTEAFF.

The CDR3: CASNRDLGQYF. The CDR3, as DNA: TGTGCCAGCAACAGGGACCTAGGGCAGTACTTC. This chain links TRBV2 with TRBJ2-7; D may be TRBD1 (6 bases). Germline values: CDR1 SNHLY, CDR2 FYNNEI. The V end lost 7 bases, the J end lost 9 bases, and 13 bases lay between the germline ends. This CDR3 has 11 residues.

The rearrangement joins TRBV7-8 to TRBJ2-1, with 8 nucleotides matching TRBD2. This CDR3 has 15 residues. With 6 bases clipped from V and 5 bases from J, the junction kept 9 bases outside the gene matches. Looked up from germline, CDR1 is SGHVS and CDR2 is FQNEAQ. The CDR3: CASRPFNGRDNEQFF. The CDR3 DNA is TGTGCCAGCAGGCCCTTCAACGGGAGGGACAATGAGCAGTTCTTC.

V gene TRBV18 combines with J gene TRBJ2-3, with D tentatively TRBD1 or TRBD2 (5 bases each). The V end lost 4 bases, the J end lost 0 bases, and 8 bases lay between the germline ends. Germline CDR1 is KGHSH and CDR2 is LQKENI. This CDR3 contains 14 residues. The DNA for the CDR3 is TGTGCCAGCTCACGGGGGTCTAGCACAGATACGCAGTATTTT. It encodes CASSRGSSTDTQYF. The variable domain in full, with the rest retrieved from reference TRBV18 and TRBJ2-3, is NAGVMQNPRHLVRRRGQEARLRCSPMKGHSHVYWYRQLPEEGLKFMVYLQKENIIDESGMPKERFSAEFPKEGPSILRIQQVVRGDSAAYFCASSRGSSTDTQYFGPGTRLTVL.

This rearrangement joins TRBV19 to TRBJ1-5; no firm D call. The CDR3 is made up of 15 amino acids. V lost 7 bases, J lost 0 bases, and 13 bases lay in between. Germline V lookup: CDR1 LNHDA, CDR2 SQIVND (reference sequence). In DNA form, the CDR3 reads TGTGCCAGTACCCCCTCGGGCTATAGCAATCAGCCCCAGCATTTT. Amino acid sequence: CASTPSGYSNQPQHF.

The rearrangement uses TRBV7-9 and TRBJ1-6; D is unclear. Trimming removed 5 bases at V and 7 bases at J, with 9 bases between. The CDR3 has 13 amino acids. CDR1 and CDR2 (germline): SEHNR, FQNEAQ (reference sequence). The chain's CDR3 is CASSDPANSPLHF. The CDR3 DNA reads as TGTGCCAGCAGCGACCCAGCCAATTCACCCCTCCACTTT.

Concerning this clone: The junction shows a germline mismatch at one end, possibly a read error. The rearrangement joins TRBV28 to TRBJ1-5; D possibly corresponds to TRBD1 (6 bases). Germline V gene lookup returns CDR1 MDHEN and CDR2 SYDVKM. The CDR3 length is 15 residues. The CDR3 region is CAGSGLQGIHQPQHF. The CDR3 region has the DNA TGTGCCGGCAGTGGTCTCCAGGGGATCCATCAGCCCCAGCATTTT.

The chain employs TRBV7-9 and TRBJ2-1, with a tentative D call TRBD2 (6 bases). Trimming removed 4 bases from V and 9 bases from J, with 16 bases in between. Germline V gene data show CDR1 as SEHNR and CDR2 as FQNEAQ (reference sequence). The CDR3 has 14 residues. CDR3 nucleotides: TGTGCCAGCAGCTGGGGGGTCATGAGAAGTGAGCAGTTCTTC. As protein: CASSWGVMRSEQFF.

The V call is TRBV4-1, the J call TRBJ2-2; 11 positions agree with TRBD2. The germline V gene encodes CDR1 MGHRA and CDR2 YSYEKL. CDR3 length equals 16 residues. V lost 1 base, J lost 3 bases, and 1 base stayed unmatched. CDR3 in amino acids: CASSQVAGGHTGELFF. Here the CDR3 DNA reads TGCGCCAGCAGCCAAGTAGCGGGAGGGCACACCGGGGAGCTGTTTTTT.

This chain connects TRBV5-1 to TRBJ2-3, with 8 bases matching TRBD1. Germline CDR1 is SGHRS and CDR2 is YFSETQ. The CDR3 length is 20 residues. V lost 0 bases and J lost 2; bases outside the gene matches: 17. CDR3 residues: CASSLDGGGGRGRNTDTQYF. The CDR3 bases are TGCGCCAGCAGCTTGGACGGAGGAGGGGGCAGGGGGCGCAACACAGATACGCAGTATTTT.